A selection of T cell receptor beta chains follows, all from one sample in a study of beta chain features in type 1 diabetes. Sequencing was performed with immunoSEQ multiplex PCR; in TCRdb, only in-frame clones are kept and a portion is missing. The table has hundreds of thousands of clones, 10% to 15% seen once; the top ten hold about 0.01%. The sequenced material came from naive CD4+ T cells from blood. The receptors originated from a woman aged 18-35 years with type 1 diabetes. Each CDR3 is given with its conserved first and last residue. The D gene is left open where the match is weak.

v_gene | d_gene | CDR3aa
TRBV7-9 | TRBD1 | CASSSRQGFGYTF
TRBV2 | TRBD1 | CASRDYRGSYEQYF
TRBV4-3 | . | CASSQEVSWASGNTEAFF
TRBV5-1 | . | CASSLFQGTEAFF
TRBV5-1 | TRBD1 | CASSPDRRNEKLFF
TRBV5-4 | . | CASSDRRKTQYF
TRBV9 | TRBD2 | CASSESGGVYNEQFF
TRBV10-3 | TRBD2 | CAISSGDYNEQFF
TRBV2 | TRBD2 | CASTRPSGVKDTQYF
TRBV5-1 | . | CASSLGAAYGYTF
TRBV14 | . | CASSQGLQGNEKLFF
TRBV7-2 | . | CASRPPGERGGANYGYTF
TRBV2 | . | CASSEARNRYF
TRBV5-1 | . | CASTRRAAEGSPLHF
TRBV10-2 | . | CASSVRQGGGYGYTF
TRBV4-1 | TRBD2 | CASSQYRGPLAGILNEQFF
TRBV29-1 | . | CSVGYNEKLFF
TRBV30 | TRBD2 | CAWSATSAGEQYF
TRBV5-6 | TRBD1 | CASSLALTGLNTEAFF
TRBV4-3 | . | CASSQGSSYNSPLHF
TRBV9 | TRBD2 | CASSVGLAGSSYNEQFF
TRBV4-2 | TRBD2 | CASSQGGRGSTGETQYF
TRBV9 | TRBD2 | CASSVRLAVPYEQYF
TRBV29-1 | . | CSVLIATKNIQYF
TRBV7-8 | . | CASSSRPGLQLGELFF
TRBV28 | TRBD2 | CASSPGTSGGFYEQYF
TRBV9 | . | CASSVASVRGNEQFF
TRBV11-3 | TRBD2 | CASSFRLAGAQETQYF
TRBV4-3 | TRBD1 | CASSQGDRGRADTQYF
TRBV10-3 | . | CAISDSNQPQHF
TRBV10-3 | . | CATLSRHRVEVTEAFF
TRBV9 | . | CASSATWAGKETQYF